This TCR beta chain was observed in a study of blood T cell repertoires in COVID-19 (dated by TCRdb to the early 2020s). Background on the whole study: Samples covering the acute and convalescent phases of COVID-19 were provided by collaborators in the United States, Italy and Spain. A freely available public database, intended as a resource for researchers studying the immune response to SARS-CoV-2, is where the repertoires were released. The material from the prospective study consisted of cDNA or gDNA derived from T cells, B-cell-depleted T cells, or PBMCs. Where available, HLA class I and class II types were taken from metadata supplied by the sample provider and were not determined by assay-based typing. Samples came from the ongoing ImmuneRACE study (first 160 participants) plus 1,254 subjects from 6 global collaborators. Deeply sampled blood TCRbeta repertoires from subjects exposed to, actively infected with, or recovered from COVID-19 were included in the dataset. Nearly every sample came with metadata listing a de-identified subject ID, COVID-19 status, age in years and sex. The investigation overall reported the following: Clinical and demographic metadata were provided uncurated, with the amount varying by source and participant.

The CDR3 runs 15 residues from the cysteine to the phenylalanine. CDR3 DNA is the only sequence kept; it has 45 bases, read in frame from the first base. V was cut back by 0 bases and J by 3 bases, leaving a gap of 11 bases between them. The germline V gene gives CDR1 as SGHRS and CDR2 as YFSETQ. Whole blood was collected in K2EDTA tubes by collaborating institutions according to the institutions' own protocols. For TCRbeta analysis, collaborators shipped samples as frozen whole blood, isolated PBMCs, or DNA extracted from either of those sample types. The immunoSEQ Assay, a bias-controlled multiplex PCR, was used to amplify TCRbeta CDR3 regions from genomic DNA. Processing in the source paper ran as follows. Within the assay, amplification of reference gene primers was used to estimate how many nucleated cells each sample contained. To quantify the absolute abundance of each unique TCRbeta CDR3 rearrangement, sequence reads were collapsed and filtered. For each sample, productive Simpson clonality was calculated as the square root of Simpson's diversity index across productive rearrangements. The table comes from immuneACCESS by way of TCRdb, which keeps in-frame sequences with V and J called. Part of the clones is missing from these tables; in studies checked, under half for an unresolved V gene and the rest for unknown reasons. That table is the source of V, J and clone size, and D and trimming were worked out from the DNA. The sample table contains about 100,000 clones; only one count was recorded for roughly 84% of them. 2.1% of the sample comes from the top ten.

As to this clone: Its binding antigen is unknown. Base-call qualities are not available, and no considerably larger clone is one nucleotide away.

Sequencing was performed on peripheral blood. This receptor was taken from a human donor in a cohort sampled during active COVID-19. The rearrangement joined TRBV5-1 to TRBJ2-3; matching of 6 bases hints at TRBD2 as the D gene. At the DNA level, the sequence is TGCGCCAGCAGCTTGGTTCGGCTAGCGACAGATACGCAGTATTTT. Translated, it gives CASSLVRLATDTQYF.